A selection of T cell receptor beta chains follows, all from one sample in a study of CD4 T cells in relation to SARS-CoV-2 and coronaviruses. TCRdb keeps only in-frame clones here, not all; method: immunoSEQ multiplex PCR. The sample contains roughly 63,000 clones, approximately 94% of which appear only once. Specimen: naive CD4+ T cells from PBMCs. The receptors originated from a human donor in good health. Both conserved end residues are part of each CDR3. The D gene is left open where the match is weak. Size is stated for part of the rows, as once, few or many counts, or as a class when the clone is expanded.

J,V,D,size,DNA,CDR3
TRBJ2-7,TRBV5-1,-,-,TGCGCCAGCAGCGCACGGACTGGCGGCTACGAGCAGTACTTC,CASSARTGGYEQYF
TRBJ2-2,TRBV9,TRBD2,-,TGTGCCAGCAGCCCACTGGGACTAGCGGGATTGGCGAACACCGGGGAGCTGTTTTTT,CASSPLGLAGLANTGELFF
TRBJ2-1,TRBV15,TRBD2,-,TGTGCCACCAGCAGAGACGGCGGGAGGTACAATGAGCAGTTCTTC,CATSRDGGRYNEQFF
TRBJ2-5,TRBV5-4,-,once,TGTGCCAGCAGCTTGGCGCTAGGCCAAGAGACCCAGTACTTC,CASSLALGQETQYF
TRBJ2-3,TRBV7-8,TRBD2,-,TGTGCCAGCAGCGCCGGGCCGGCCAGCGGGACGGCCCATGGTACGCAGTATTTT,CASSAGPASGTAHGTQYF
TRBJ2-2,TRBV6-5,-,-,TGTGCCAGCAGTTACGAAGGGGGCACCGGGGAGCTGTTTTTT,CASSYEGGTGELFF
TRBJ1-2,TRBV7-3,TRBD1,-,TGTGCCAGCAGCTTAACAGGGGACAGGGGGCAGGGCTACACCTTC,CASSLTGDRGQGYTF
TRBJ1-3,TRBV5-1,TRBD1,-,TGCGCCAGCAGCGCGGGGACAGGCGATTTCACCATATATTTT,CASSAGTGDFTIYF
TRBJ2-1,TRBV19,TRBD1,-,TGTGCCAGTAGAGCAGACAGGGGTCCCGGGAATGAGCAGTTCTTC,CASRADRGPGNEQFF
TRBJ1-4,TRBV11-2,-,-,TGTGCCAGCAGCTTAGATGGTCTGGCCCTTGGTGAAAAACTGTTTTTT,CASSLDGLALGEKLFF
TRBJ2-7,TRBV29-1,-,once,TGCAGCGTTGAAAGGGTGGGGGGTCTCGAGCAGTACTTC,CSVERVGGLEQYF
TRBJ1-2,TRBV28,TRBD1,-,TGTGCCACCGAAGACGCCAGGGGGGCGGGCTATGGCTACACCTTC,CATEDARGAGYGYTF
TRBJ1-6,TRBV6-4,-,-,TGTGCCAGCGGAACAGTTGGGGGGGGCCTTTATTCACCCCTCCACTTT,CASGTVGGGLYSPLHF
TRBJ2-1,TRBV14,TRBD2,few,TGTGCCAGCAGCGGACTAGCGGGAGGGCTGGCTGAGCAGTTCTTC,CASSGLAGGLAEQFF
TRBJ2-5,TRBV5-5,TRBD1,-,TGTGCCAGCAGCACGGCCGGGACAGGGGCCACCGAGTACTTC,CASSTAGTGATEYF
TRBJ2-7,TRBV7-8,TRBD2,-,TGTGCCAGCAGCTCCGGGACTAGCGGACGTCTGTACGAGCAGTACTTC,CASSSGTSGRLYEQYF
TRBJ2-4,TRBV11-2,TRBD2,-,TGTGCCAGCAGCTTAGATCGGGGGGGGGCGCGGGTGCGGAACATTCAGTACTTC,CASSLDRGGARVRNIQYF
TRBJ2-5,TRBV11-2,TRBD1,-,TGTGCCAGCAGATCGACAGGGGAAGAGACCCAGTACTTC,CASRSTGEETQYF
TRBJ2-7,TRBV5-4,TRBD2,-,TGTGCCAGCAGCTTCACTAGCGCGAACGAGCAGTACTTC,CASSFTSANEQYF
TRBJ2-6,TRBV2,TRBD1,-,TGTGCCAGCAGCCCCGACAGGGTCCCTGGGGCCAACGTCCTGACTTTC,CASSPDRVPGANVLTF
TRBJ2-5,TRBV18,TRBD1,-,TGTGCCAGCTCACCGAACAGGGGGCGGGGAGAGACCCAGTACTTC,CASSPNRGRGETQYF
TRBJ1-1,TRBV7-8,TRBD1,-,TGTGCCAGCAGCTTTGCCGGGACAGGGGTTGCTTTCTTT,CASSFAGTGVAFF
TRBJ1-2,TRBV19,TRBD1,-,TGTGCCAGTAGTGATCCGGGACAGAGCTATGGCTACACCTTC,CASSDPGQSYGYTF
TRBJ2-1,TRBV19,-,-,TGTGCCAGTAGTATAGTAGCGTTAAGGTCCAATGAGCAGTTCTTC,CASSIVALRSNEQFF
TRBJ2-1,TRBV9,-,-,TGTGCCAGCAGGCTGGTGGACTGGCACCATGAGCAGTTCTTC,CASRLVDWHHEQFF